The next 15 T cell receptor beta chains were all read from a single sample in a study of T-cell memory formation after mild COVID-19. Each CDR3 protein gets one entry after TCRdb re-called the 5' RACE reads with MiXCR. The data hold around 180,000 distinct CDR3 sequences, with roughly 17% observed a single time. Sequenced input: PBMCs or a T cell subset sorted from them (not recorded which). Every receptor here comes from an adult woman who had mild COVID-19 (a few samples of this study predate the infection). Cell type and time point are not known.

This clonotype was recorded a few times. The V gene is TRBV6-2 or TRBV6-3, the J gene TRBJ2-6, with a tentative D call TRBD1 (6 bases). Germline V CDR1 and CDR2: MNHEY, SVGEGT. CDR3 length equals 15 residues. Trimming pared 5 bases from V and 2 bases from J, leaving 10 bases between. CDR3 DNA: TGTGCCAGCAGTCCTGACAGGACTGGGGCCAACGTCCTGACTTTC. This translates into CASSPDRTGANVLTF.

V is TRBV6-2 or TRBV6-3 and J is TRBJ2-7, with D unclear. Trimming took off 7 bases at V and 2 bases at J, with 9 bases between the two ends. From germline, CDR1 is MNHEY and CDR2 SVGEGT. The CDR3 has 12 amino acids. In nucleotides, the CDR3 is TGTGCCAGCACCTCAGTGGCCTACGAGCAGTACTTC. It encodes CASTSVAYEQYF.

V usage is TRBV6-5 and J usage is TRBJ2-1; 10 nucleotides align to TRBD2. Per germline, CDR1 MNHEY and CDR2 SVGAGI. The CDR3 is made up of 17 amino acids. Trimming cost V 6 bases and J 3 bases; bases outside gene matches: 11. The CDR3 loop reads CASSAVKRGGRYNEQFF. CDR3 nucleotides: TGTGCCAGCAGCGCAGTGAAGCGGGGGGGCCGCTACAATGAGCAGTTCTTC.

This clonotype was found a few times. This chain joins TRBV2 and TRBJ1-5, with D tentatively TRBD1 (5 bases). Deletions cut 1 base from V and 5 bases from J, with 9 bases between. CDR3 length: 14 residues. Per germline, CDR1 SNHLY and CDR2 FYNNEI. Here the CDR3 DNA reads TGTGCCAGCAGTGAAGACAGGTCTTATCAGCCCCAGCATTTT. This encodes CASSEDRSYQPQHF.

This clonotype was observed a few times. V usage is TRBV4-1 and J usage is TRBJ2-3, with 8 bases lining up with TRBD1. There are 15 residues in the CDR3. In germline, CDR1 is MGHRA, CDR2 YSYEKL. V gave up 1 base and J gave up 6 bases; unmatched junction bases: 6. In nucleotides, the CDR3 is TGCGCCAGCAGCCAAGTGGGTACAGGGGGGGATACGCAGTATTTT. As protein: CASSQVGTGGDTQYF.

This clonotype was detected ten times or more. This rearrangement joins TRBV29-1 to TRBJ2-7; TRBD1 is a possible D gene (6 bases). Trimming took 0 bases from V and 1 from J, leaving 13 bases between them. Germline V gene data show CDR1 as SQVTM and CDR2 as ANQGSEA. The CDR3 is made up of 15 amino acids. The CDR3: CSVEEATGFSYEQYF. In nucleotides, the CDR3 is TGCAGCGTTGAAGAAGCGACAGGCTTTTCCTACGAGCAGTACTTC.

The CDR3 protein is CATGPGTTTSTDTQYF. In DNA form, the CDR3 reads TGTGCCACCGGACCCGGGACTACTACTAGCACAGATACGCAGTATTTT. This rearrangement joins TRBV15 to TRBJ2-3; 7 bases line up with TRBD2. After removal of 8 bases from V and 0 bases from J, the junction contained 11 bases not matched to a gene. Germline V lookup: CDR1 LNHNV, CDR2 YYDKDF (reference sequence). The CDR3 has 16 amino acids.

This chain connects TRBV7-9 to TRBJ2-3, with 9 bases fitting TRBD2. Trimming took 5 bases from V and 4 from J; bases not matched to a gene: 7. Germline loops: CDR1 SEHNR, CDR2 FQNEAQ (reference sequence). This CDR3 spans 15 amino acids. Written as DNA, the CDR3 is TGTGCCAGCAGCCCACGAGCGGGGGGCTCAGATACGCAGTATTTT. Protein: CASSPRAGGSDTQYF.

The rearrangement joins TRBV6-5 to TRBJ2-3; weak D call: TRBD2 (5 bases). The CDR3 extends over 13 amino acids. Germline lookup yields CDR1 MNHEY and CDR2 SVGAGI. V was clipped by 8 bases and J by 5 bases, with 14 bases between them. The CDR3 is CASQPSGGDTQYF. The DNA for the CDR3 is TGTGCCAGCCAGCCCAGCGGAGGAGATACGCAGTATTTT.

This clonotype was seen a handful of times. V is TRBV24-1 and J is TRBJ1-2; D not certain. The germline CDR1 and CDR2 sequences are KGHDR and SFDVKD. The CDR3 loop spans 14 amino acids. V lost 4 bases and J lost 9, with 17 bases in between. The CDR3 loop reads CATSETSTRPRYTF. In DNA form, the CDR3 reads TGTGCCACCAGTGAAACGTCCACACGCCCTCGCTACACCTTC.

This clonotype was detected many times. This sequence joins TRBV6-5 and TRBJ1-2, with D maybe TRBD1 (5 bases). Germline CDR1 MNHEY, CDR2 SVGAGI. V was pared by 0 bases and J by 5 bases, with 10 bases between. This CDR3 contains 14 residues. The CDR3 protein is CASSYSGEAYGYTF. DNA of the CDR3: TGTGCCAGCAGTTACTCAGGGGAGGCGTATGGCTACACCTTC.

Only a few counts were recorded for this clonotype. CDR3 in DNA: TGTGCCTGGAGTGTAGGTAGGGGGGAAGTCGATCAGCCCCAGCATTTT. Its translation is CAWSVGRGEVDQPQHF. The chain uses TRBV30 and TRBJ1-5; D perhaps matches TRBD1 (6 bases). V was cut by 0 bases and J by 5 bases, with 17 bases left in between. The CDR3 is 16 residues long. The germline CDR1 and CDR2 sequences are GTSNPN and SVGIG (reference sequence).

This clonotype appeared a few times. The chain employs TRBV7-8 and TRBJ2-1; 10 bases are shared with TRBD2. Trimming took 5 bases from V and 3 from J; bases not matched to a gene: 7. The CDR3 contains 16 residues. Germline CDR1 is SGHVS and CDR2 is FQNEAQ. CDR3 sequence (DNA): TGTGCCAGCAGCCCCTACCGACTAGCGGGCTACAATGAGCAGTTCTTC. Translated, it gives CASSPYRLAGYNEQFF.

This clonotype has only a few counts. The chain couples TRBV7-2 to TRBJ2-5; D remains ambiguous. The CDR3 spans 13 residues. V was pared by 5 bases and J by 4 bases, with 11 bases between. CDR1 is SGHTA, CDR2 FQGNSA, per germline. CDR3 nucleotides: TGTGCCAGCAGCGACGTAACGGGAGAGACCCAGTACTTC. It encodes CASSDVTGETQYF.

V is TRBV7-2 and J is TRBJ1-2, with D perhaps matching TRBD1 (5 bases). V dropped 5 bases and J dropped 3 bases, with 10 bases sitting between them. The CDR3 has 13 residues. Germline loops: CDR1 SGHTA, CDR2 FQGNSA. The CDR3 bases are TGTGCCAGCAGCGGCAGGGATTACTATGGCTACACCTTC. Translated, it gives CASSGRDYYGYTF.